This T cell receptor beta chain was captured in a study of blood T cell repertoires in COVID-19. Background on the study: The samples span acute and convalescent COVID-19 from the United States, Italy and Spain. Sources were T cells, B-cell-depleted T cells, or PBMCs; the material itself was cDNA or gDNA.

Original analysis: For nucleated cells, counts were estimated from reference gene primer amplification. Method: immunoSEQ multiplex PCR; TCRdb's copy keeps in-frame clones and lacks some. V and J calls and clone size follow that table, whereas D and trimming were derived from the DNA. The table includes 300,000 or so clones, 70% to 90% detected once. Per germline, CDR1 MNHEY and CDR2 SVGEGT. The CDR3 is 15 residues long. V shed 5 bases, J shed 2 bases, and the junction held 5 bases outside the gene matches. This clone came up once. The gene calls are TRBV6-2 or TRBV6-3 and TRBJ1-5, with 8 bases matching TRBD1. This TCR derives from a woman under 40 who had recovered from COVID-19. The material sequenced was peripheral blood. CDR3 region: CASSPGTGRNQPQHF. For the CDR3, the DNA is TGTGCCAGCAGTCCCGGGACAGGCCGCAATCAGCCCCAGCATTTT.